Listed below are T cell receptor beta chains from one sample, sequenced in a study of blood T cell repertoires in COVID-19. Sequencing used immunoSEQ multiplex PCR; TCRdb keeps in-frame clones, though not all of them. The profile shows under 250,000 clones, around four fifths of them singletons. Sequencing was performed on peripheral blood. These receptors originate from a woman aged 45-59 years with active or convalescent COVID-19. CDR3s include the opening cysteine and the closing phenylalanine or tryptophan. A D gene is named only where the DNA matches it firmly. Clone size is given for some rows only: seen once, a few or many times, or a class if the clone is expanded.

>TRBV5-6|TRBJ2-1|TRBD2|-
TGTGCCAGCAGCTCGGGACTAGCGGGAGAGGAGGGGCAGTTCTTC
CASSSGLAGEEGQFF
>TRBV3-1/TRBV3-2|TRBJ2-7|TRBD2|-
TGTGCCAGCAGCCCCGCCCCGACTAGCAACGGCTACGAGCAGTACTTC
CASSPAPTSNGYEQYF
>TRBV28|TRBJ1-1|-|-
TGTGCCAGCAGTTTTTGGGGGGATGGAAACACTGAAGCTTTCTTT
CASSFWGDGNTEAFF
>TRBV28|TRBJ1-2|TRBD1|-
TGTGCCAGCAGTCGCGCAGGGGGAGGCTACACCTTC
CASSRAGGGYTF
>TRBV5-1|TRBJ2-5|TRBD2|-
TGCGCCAGCAGCTTGGCCGGAACGGGGGGGCCCTCGGAGACCCAGTACTTC
CASSLAGTGGPSETQYF
>TRBV10-1|TRBJ2-1|-|-
TGCGCCAGCAGTGGACAGCTCTACAATGAGCAGTTCTTC
CASSGQLYNEQFF
>TRBV5-4|TRBJ2-1|-|-
TGTGCCAGCAGCTTTGATTCTAGCGCCCGTTACGATGAGCAGTTCTTC
CASSFDSSARYDEQFF
>TRBV5-1|TRBJ2-1|TRBD2|-
TGCGCCAGCAGAGATGGACTAGCGGGGGAATGGAATGAGCAGTTCTTC
CASRDGLAGEWNEQFF
>TRBV28|TRBJ1-2|TRBD1|once
TGTGCCAGCAGTTTGACAGGGCGAGCTGGCTACACCTTC
CASSLTGRAGYTF
>TRBV10-3|TRBJ1-4|TRBD1|-
TGTGCCATCAGGGCCTCTACAGGGGGTAATGAAAAACTGTTTTTT
CAIRASTGGNEKLFF
>TRBV14|TRBJ1-1|-|-
TGTGCCACCAGCATGCGGGCTGAAGCTTTCTTT
CATSMRAEAFF
>TRBV6-6|TRBJ1-2|TRBD1|-
TGTGCCAGCAGTCCTACTCGGGGGACAGGCTTGGTACATGGCTACACCTTC
CASSPTRGTGLVHGYTF
>TRBV7-9|TRBJ2-1|TRBD2|-
TGTGCCAGCAGCGATTGGACTAGGCACGATGAGCAGTTCTTC
CASSDWTRHDEQFF
>TRBV6-1|TRBJ2-3|TRBD1|-
TGTGCCAGCAGTGAACTGGGGGACAGGCGAGATACGCAGTATTTT
CASSELGDRRDTQYF
>TRBV19|TRBJ1-6|-|-
TGTGCCAGTAGGCCGGGACAAAATAATTCACCCCTCCACTTT
CASRPGQNNSPLHF
>TRBV12-5|TRBJ1-1|-|-
TGTGCTAGTGGTTTGGAGCCAGGGACTGAAGCTTTCTTT
CASGLEPGTEAFF
>TRBV19|TRBJ1-2|TRBD1|-
TGTGCCAGTAGTACTATCGGCAGGGGGACGAACTATGGCTACACCTTC
CASSTIGRGTNYGYTF
>TRBV5-1|TRBJ2-1|TRBD2|-
TGCGCCAGCAGGTTAACGGGACTAGCGGGAGGTGAGCAGTTCTTC
CASRLTGLAGGEQFF
>TRBV5-6|TRBJ2-7|-|-
TGTGCCAGCAGCTCGGGGTGGGAGCAGTACTTC
CASSSGWEQYF
>TRBV28|TRBJ1-2|TRBD1|few
TGTGCCAGCAGCCTAGCCGACAGGGCGAGGGGGGGCTACACCTTC
CASSLADRARGGYTF
>TRBV19|TRBJ1-1|TRBD1|-
TGTGCCAGTAGTTCGGGACAGGGGAAGGTCGCTGAAGCTTTCTTT
CASSSGQGKVAEAFF
>TRBV18|TRBJ1-1|-|-
TGTGCCAGCTCACCCGCGGTTTCTAGGAGCACTGAAGCTTTCTTT
CASSPAVSRSTEAFF
>TRBV4-1|TRBJ1-2|-|-
TGCGCCAGCAGCCAAGAGGCCGCGGGGGGCTACACCTTC
CASSQEAAGGYTF
>TRBV29-1|TRBJ1-1|TRBD1|-
TGCAGCGTTGGACAGGGTAGGACTGAAGCTTTCTTT
CSVGQGRTEAFF
>TRBV5-4|TRBJ2-3|-|-
TGTGCCAGCAGCTTGCGTGCGCCTAGCACAGATACGCAGTATTTT
CASSLRAPSTDTQYF
>TRBV6-5|TRBJ1-4|-|-
TGTGCCAGCAGTTACTCGGTAGTTGAGCCGAATGAAAAACTGTTTTTT
CASSYSVVEPNEKLFF
>TRBV5-1|TRBJ2-1|TRBD2|-
TGCGCCAGCAGTCGTACAGCGGGAAATAACAATGAGCAGTTCTTC
CASSRTAGNNNEQFF
>TRBV7-2|TRBJ1-6|TRBD1|-
TGTGCCAGCAGCTTAGTGGGACAGGGTCGCCATAATTCACCCCTCCACTTT
CASSLVGQGRHNSPLHF
>TRBV29-1|TRBJ1-5|-|-
TGCAGCGTTGCGGGGTCCCTCAATCAGCCCCAGCATTTT
CSVAGSLNQPQHF
>TRBV28|TRBJ1-2|-|-
TGTGCCACCGTCTGGGGGGGGGCTTCGATGTCTAACTATGGCTACACCTTC
CATVWGGASMSNYGYTF
>TRBV24-1|TRBJ1-5|-|-
TGTGCCACCGCTGGGGCCCAGGATCAGCCCCAGCATTTT
CATAGAQDQPQHF
>TRBV6-4|TRBJ2-1|TRBD2|-
TGTGCCAGCAGAGTTAGCGGGAGCCGTGAGAGTGAGCAGTTCTTC
CASRVSGSRESEQFF
>TRBV12-5|TRBJ1-5|-|-
TGTGCTAGTGGTTTGGTATGGGAGAATCAGCCCCAGCATTTT
CASGLVWENQPQHF
>TRBV19|TRBJ1-1|TRBD1|once
TGTGCCAGTAGTGGTACAGGGGAAACTGAAGCTTTCTTT
CASSGTGETEAFF
>TRBV27|TRBJ2-5|-|-
TGTGCCAGCAGTATCCGCCCTAGGGAGACCCAGTACTTC
CASSIRPRETQYF
>TRBV10-3|TRBJ2-3|TRBD1|-
TGTGCCACCACAGGGGGTTCCACAGATACGCAGTATTTT
CATTGGSTDTQYF
>TRBV5-8|TRBJ2-1|-|-
TGTGCCAGCAACCTCCCTACGGACTCACAGAGCTCCTACAATGAGCAGTTCTTC
CASNLPTDSQSSYNEQFF
>TRBV15|TRBJ2-1|TRBD2|-
TGTGCCACCAGCGGGCCGGGACTAGCGGGAGTACATGAGCAGTTCTTC
CATSGPGLAGVHEQFF
>TRBV29-1|TRBJ1-1|-|-
TGCAGCGTTGAACGAGGAGACAGACAGAGAAAAGCTTTCTTT
CSVERGDRQRKAFF
>TRBV28|TRBJ1-2|-|-
TGTGCCAGCAGTTTATCGACCGGGGGCTATGGCTACACCTTC
CASSLSTGGYGYTF
>TRBV6-1|TRBJ1-4|-|few
TGTGCCAGCAGTGAAAAATGGGGGGGGAATGAAAAACTGTTTTTT
CASSEKWGGNEKLFF
>TRBV6-4|TRBJ2-1|TRBD1|-
TGTGCCAGCAGTGCTACGACAGGGGCGGTCAATGAGCAGTTCTTC
CASSATTGAVNEQFF
>TRBV18|TRBJ2-2|-|-
TGTGCCAGCTCACCCGACTGGTTCACCGGGGAGCTGTTTTTT
CASSPDWFTGELFF
>TRBV5-1|TRBJ1-1|-|-
TGCGCCAGCAGCTTGGGTAGCAGGGGAATTAACACTGAAGCTTTCTTT
CASSLGSRGINTEAFF
>TRBV6-2/TRBV6-3|TRBJ1-4|-|-
TGTGCCAGCAGTTCCGGACAGAATATTGCAACTAATGAAAAACTGTTTTTT
CASSSGQNIATNEKLFF
>TRBV30|TRBJ2-7|TRBD1|-
TGTGCCCTTTCCGGGACAGGGGTTTACGAGCAGTACTTC
CALSGTGVYEQYF
>TRBV11-2|TRBJ2-5|-|-
TGTGCCAGCAGCGTCTTCGGGACTCTCGGTGGGACCCAGTACTTC
CASSVFGTLGGTQYF
>TRBV6-5|TRBJ1-6|-|once
TGTGCCAGCAGGTCTCAAGGAGCCTATAATTCACCCCTCCACTTT
CASRSQGAYNSPLHF
>TRBV2|TRBJ1-6|-|-
TGTGCCAGCAGGGAGTCGGGGGGATTACTTTCACCCCTCCACTTT
CASRESGGLLSPLHF
>TRBV28|TRBJ1-6|-|-
TGTGCCAGCAGTTTAGATCTGTTAGGGGCTATAGGGCCGAATTCACCCCTCCACTTT
CASSLDLLGAIGPNSPLHF
>TRBV15|TRBJ2-2|TRBD2|-
TGTGCCACCAGCGACGCTCAGGGACTAGCGGGGGCTCTCACCGGGGAGCTGTTTTTT
CATSDAQGLAGALTGELFF
>TRBV12-3/TRBV12-4|TRBJ2-3|TRBD1|-
TGTGCCAGCGGCTCCCGGGACAGGCGAAGATTT
CASGSRDRRRF
>TRBV5-6|TRBJ1-1|-|-
TGTGCCAGCAGCCCAATAGGGGGGGGAGTTCAGGACACTGAAGCTTTCTTT
CASSPIGGGVQDTEAFF
>TRBV10-3|TRBJ2-1|TRBD2|-
TGTGCCATCAGTGAGTCGAAGCCTAGCGGGCAGTTCTTC
CAISESKPSGQFF
>TRBV2|TRBJ2-1|-|-
TGTGCCAGCAGTGAGAAGTCGAGCTCCTACAATGAGCAGTTCTTC
CASSEKSSSYNEQFF
>TRBV20-1|TRBJ2-7|TRBD2|-
TGCAGTGCTAGTGGGGCGGGAGCCGTATACGAGCAGTACTTC
CSASGAGAVYEQYF
>TRBV9|TRBJ1-2|-|-
TGTGCCAGCAGCGTAGGGGCAGCCTACACCTTC
CASSVGAAYTF
>TRBV28|TRBJ1-6|TRBD1|many
TGTGCCAGCAGTTTATCACAGGGACAGGGGTATTCACCCCTCCACTTT
CASSLSQGQGYSPLHF
>TRBV28|TRBJ1-1|TRBD1|-
TGTGCCAGCAGCCTCGGACAGGGAGAAGCTTTCTTT
CASSLGQGEAFF
>TRBV2|TRBJ2-3|-|-
TGTGCCAGCAGTGAATTAGGGGCAGGTACGCAGTATTTT
CASSELGAGTQYF